This TCR beta chain was sequenced in a study of blood T cell repertoires in COVID-19. Study summary: In each case, the material was cDNA or gDNA derived from T cells, B-cell-depleted T cells, or PBMCs.

Only in-frame clones appear in the TCRdb table, and some are missing; sequencing was by immunoSEQ multiplex PCR. The sample contains about 170,000 clones, approximately 91% of which appear only once. The CDR3 totals 14 residues. Trimming removed 2 bases from V and 1 base from J, with 7 bases in between. The germline CDR1 and CDR2 sequences are KGHDR and SFDVKD. The source material was peripheral blood. This sequence was found in a man between 18 and 29 years old with COVID-19, enrolled during active disease. This chain connects TRBV24-1 to TRBJ1-1; D remains ambiguous. CDR3 sequence reads: CATSDSDTNTEAFF. DNA for the CDR3: TGTGCCACCAGTGATTCCGACACGAACACTGAAGCTTTCTTT.